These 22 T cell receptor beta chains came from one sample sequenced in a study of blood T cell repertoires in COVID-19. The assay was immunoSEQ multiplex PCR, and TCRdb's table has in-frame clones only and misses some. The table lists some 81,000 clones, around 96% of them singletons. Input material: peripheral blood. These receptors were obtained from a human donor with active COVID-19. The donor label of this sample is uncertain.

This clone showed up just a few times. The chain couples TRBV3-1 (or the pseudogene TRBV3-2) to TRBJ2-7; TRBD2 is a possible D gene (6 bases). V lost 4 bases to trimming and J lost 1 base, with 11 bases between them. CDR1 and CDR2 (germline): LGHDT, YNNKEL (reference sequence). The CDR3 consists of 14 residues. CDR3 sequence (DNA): TGTGCCAGCAGCCCTCCGGGACTTTCCTACGAGCAGTACTTC. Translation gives CASSPPGLSYEQYF.

CDR3 nucleotide sequence: TGTGCCAGCAGTTTGGCGGGGTCCTACGAGCAGTACTTC. Its protein product is CASSLAGSYEQYF. V usage is TRBV12-3 or TRBV12-4 and J usage is TRBJ2-7; tentatively, D is TRBD2 (6 bases). V was shortened by 3 bases and J by 1 base, with 7 bases between the two germline ends. This CDR3 has 13 residues.

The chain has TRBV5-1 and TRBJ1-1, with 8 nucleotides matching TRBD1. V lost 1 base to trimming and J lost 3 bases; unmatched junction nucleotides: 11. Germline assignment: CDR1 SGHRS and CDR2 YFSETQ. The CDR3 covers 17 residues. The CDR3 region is CASSLTITSGGYTEAFF. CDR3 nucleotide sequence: TGCGCCAGCAGCTTGACGATAACATCAGGGGGCTACACTGAAGCTTTCTTT. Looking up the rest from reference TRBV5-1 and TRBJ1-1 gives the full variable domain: KAGVTQTPRYLIKTRGQQVTLSCSPISGHRSVSWYQQTPGQGLQFLFEYFSETQRNKGNFPGRFSGRQFSNSRSEMNVSTLELGDSALYLCASSLTITSGGYTEAFFGQGTRLTVV.

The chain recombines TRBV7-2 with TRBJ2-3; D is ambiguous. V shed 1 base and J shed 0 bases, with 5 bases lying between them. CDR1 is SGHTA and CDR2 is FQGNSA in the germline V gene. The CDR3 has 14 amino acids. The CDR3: CASSLETSTDTQYF. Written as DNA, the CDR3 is TGTGCCAGCAGCTTAGAGACAAGCACAGATACGCAGTATTTT. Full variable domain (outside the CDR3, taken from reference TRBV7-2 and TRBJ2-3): GAGVSQSPSNKVTEKGKDVELRCDPISGHTALYWYRQSLGQGLEFLIYFQGNSAPDKSGLPSDRFSAERTGGSVSTLTIQRTQQEDSAVYLCASSLETSTDTQYFGPGTRLTVL.

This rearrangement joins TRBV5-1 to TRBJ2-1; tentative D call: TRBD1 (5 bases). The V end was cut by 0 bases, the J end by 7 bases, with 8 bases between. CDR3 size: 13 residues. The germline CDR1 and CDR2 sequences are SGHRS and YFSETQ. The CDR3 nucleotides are TGCGCCAGCAGCTTGGCAGGGCTAAATGAGCAGTTCTTC. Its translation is CASSLAGLNEQFF.

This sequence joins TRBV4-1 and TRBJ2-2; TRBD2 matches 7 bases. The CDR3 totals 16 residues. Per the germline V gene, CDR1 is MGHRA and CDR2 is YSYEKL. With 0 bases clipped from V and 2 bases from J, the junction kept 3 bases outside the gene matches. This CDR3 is CASSQESSGNTGELFF. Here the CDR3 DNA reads TGCGCCAGCAGCCAAGAGTCTAGCGGAAACACCGGGGAGCTGTTTTTT.

In DNA, the CDR3 is TGTGCCAGCACGAGGGAGCCAGGCACAGATACGCAGTATTTT. It translates to CASTREPGTDTQYF. The chain carries TRBV9 and TRBJ2-3, with a possible D match to TRBD2 (5 bases). Germline V lookup: CDR1 SGDLS, CDR2 YYNGEE. This CDR3 contains 14 residues. V lost 6 bases and J 1 base, leaving 12 bases between the germline ends.

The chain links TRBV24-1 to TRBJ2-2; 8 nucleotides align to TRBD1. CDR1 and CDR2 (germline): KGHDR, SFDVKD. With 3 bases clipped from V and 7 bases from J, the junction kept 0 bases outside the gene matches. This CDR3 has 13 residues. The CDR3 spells CATSDTGGGELFF. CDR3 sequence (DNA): TGTGCCACCAGTGATACAGGGGGCGGGGAGCTGTTTTTT.

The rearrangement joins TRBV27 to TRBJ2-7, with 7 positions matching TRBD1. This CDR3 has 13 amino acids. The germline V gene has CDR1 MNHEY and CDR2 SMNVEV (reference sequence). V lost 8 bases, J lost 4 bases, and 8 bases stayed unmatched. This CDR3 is CASGPGTAYEQYF. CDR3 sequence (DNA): TGTGCCAGCGGACCCGGGACAGCGTACGAGCAGTACTTC.

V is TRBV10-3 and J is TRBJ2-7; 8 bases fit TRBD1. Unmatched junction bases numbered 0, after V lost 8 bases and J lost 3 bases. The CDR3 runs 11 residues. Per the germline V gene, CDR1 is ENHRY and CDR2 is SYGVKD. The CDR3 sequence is CAIGQGYEQYF. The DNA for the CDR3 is TGTGCCATCGGACAGGGCTACGAGCAGTACTTC.

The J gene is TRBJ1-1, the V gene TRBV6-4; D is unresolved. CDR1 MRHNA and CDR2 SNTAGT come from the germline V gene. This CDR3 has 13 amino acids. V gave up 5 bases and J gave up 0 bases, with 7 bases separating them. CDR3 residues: CASSLQLNTEAFF. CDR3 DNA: TGTGCCAGCAGTCTACAGCTGAACACTGAAGCTTTCTTT.

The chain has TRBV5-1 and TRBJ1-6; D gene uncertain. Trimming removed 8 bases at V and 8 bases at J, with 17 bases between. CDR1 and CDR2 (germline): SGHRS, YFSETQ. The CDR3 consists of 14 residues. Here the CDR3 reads CASSPGGIDSPLHF. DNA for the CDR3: TGCGCCAGTTCCCCCGGCGGGATCGATTCACCCCTCCACTTT.

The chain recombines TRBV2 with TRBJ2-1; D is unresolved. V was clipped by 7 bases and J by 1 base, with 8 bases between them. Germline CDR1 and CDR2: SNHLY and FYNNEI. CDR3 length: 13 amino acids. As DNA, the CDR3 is TGTGCCAGCATAGAGGATTCCTACAATGAGCAGTTCTTC. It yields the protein CASIEDSYNEQFF.

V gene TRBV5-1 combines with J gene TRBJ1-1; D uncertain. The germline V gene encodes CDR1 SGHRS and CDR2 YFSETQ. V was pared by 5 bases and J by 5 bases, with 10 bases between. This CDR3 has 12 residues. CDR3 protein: CASSRDTTEAFF. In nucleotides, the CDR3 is TGCGCCAGCAGTCGGGATACTACTGAAGCTTTCTTT.

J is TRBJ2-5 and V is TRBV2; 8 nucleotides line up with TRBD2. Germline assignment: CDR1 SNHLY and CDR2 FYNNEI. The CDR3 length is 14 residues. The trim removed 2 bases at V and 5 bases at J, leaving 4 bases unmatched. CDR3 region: CASSERGLVETQYF. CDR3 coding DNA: TGTGCCAGCAGTGAAAGGGGACTAGTGGAGACCCAGTACTTC.

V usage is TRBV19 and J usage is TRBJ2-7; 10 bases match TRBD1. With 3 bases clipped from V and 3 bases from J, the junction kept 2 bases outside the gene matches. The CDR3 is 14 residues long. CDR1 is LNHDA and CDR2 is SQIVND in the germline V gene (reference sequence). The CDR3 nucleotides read TGTGCCAGTAGTATCCGGGACAGGGGCTACGAGCAGTACTTC. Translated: CASSIRDRGYEQYF.

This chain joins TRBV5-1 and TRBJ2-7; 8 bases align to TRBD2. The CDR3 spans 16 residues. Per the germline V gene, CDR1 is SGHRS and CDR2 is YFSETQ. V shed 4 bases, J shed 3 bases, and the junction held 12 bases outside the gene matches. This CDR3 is CASSLDQTSANYEQYF. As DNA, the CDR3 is TGCGCCAGCAGCCTAGACCAGACTAGCGCGAACTACGAGCAGTACTTC.

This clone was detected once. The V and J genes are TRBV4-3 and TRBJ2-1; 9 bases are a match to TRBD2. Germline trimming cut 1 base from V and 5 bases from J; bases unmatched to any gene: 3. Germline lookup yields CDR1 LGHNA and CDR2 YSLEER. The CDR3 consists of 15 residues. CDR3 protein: CASSQVLAGNNEQFF. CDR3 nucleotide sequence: TGCGCCAGCAGCCAAGTACTAGCGGGCAACAATGAGCAGTTCTTC.

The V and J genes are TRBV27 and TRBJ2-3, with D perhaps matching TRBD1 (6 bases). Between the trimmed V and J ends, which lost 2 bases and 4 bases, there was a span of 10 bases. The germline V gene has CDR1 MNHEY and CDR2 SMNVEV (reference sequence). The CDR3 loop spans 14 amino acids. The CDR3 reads CASSLKGVADTQYF. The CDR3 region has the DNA TGTGCCAGCAGTTTAAAGGGGGTCGCAGATACGCAGTATTTT.

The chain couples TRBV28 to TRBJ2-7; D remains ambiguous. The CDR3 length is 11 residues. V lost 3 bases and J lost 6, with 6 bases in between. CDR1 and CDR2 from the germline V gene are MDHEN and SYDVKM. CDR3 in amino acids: CASSLRSEQYF. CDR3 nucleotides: TGTGCCAGCAGTTTGAGAAGCGAGCAGTACTTC.

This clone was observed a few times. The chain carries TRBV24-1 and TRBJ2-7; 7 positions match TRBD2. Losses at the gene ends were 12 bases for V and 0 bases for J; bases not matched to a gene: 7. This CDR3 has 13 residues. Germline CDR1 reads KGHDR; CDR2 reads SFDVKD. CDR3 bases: TGTGCCGCTGGGAGCGGGGCCTCCTACGAGCAGTACTTC. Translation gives CAAGSGASYEQYF.

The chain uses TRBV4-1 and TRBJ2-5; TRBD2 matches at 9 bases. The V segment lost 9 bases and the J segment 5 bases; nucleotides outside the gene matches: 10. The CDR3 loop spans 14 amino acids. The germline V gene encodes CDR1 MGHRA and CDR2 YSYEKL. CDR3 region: CASSLAGMWETQYF. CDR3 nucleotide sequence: TGCGCCAGTTCCCTAGCGGGGATGTGGGAGACCCAGTACTTC.